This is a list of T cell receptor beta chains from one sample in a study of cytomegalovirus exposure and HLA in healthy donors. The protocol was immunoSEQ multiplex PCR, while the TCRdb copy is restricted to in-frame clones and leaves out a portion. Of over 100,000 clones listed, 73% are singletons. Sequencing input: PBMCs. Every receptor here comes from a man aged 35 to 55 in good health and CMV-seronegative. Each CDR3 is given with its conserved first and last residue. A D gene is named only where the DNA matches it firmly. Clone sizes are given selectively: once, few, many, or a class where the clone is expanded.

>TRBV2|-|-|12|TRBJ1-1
CASNLWGVEAFF
TGTGCCAGCAACCTCTGGGGGGTTGAAGCTTTCTTT
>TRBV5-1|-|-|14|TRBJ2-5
CASSLAARQETQYF
TGCGCCAGCAGCTTGGCAGCTAGACAAGAGACCCAGTACTTC
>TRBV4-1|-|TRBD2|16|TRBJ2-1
CASSPRGGEYRNEQFF
TGCGCCAGCAGCCCCCGGGGGGGCGAGTATAGGAATGAGCAGTTCTTC
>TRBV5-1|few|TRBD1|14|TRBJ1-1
CASSPQDRAPEAFF
TGCGCCAGCAGCCCCCAGGACAGGGCTCCTGAAGCTTTCTTT
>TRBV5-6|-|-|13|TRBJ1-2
CASGIQGSGGYTF
TGTGCCAGCGGTATACAGGGTTCGGGTGGCTACACCTTC
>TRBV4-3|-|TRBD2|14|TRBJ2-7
CASSQTSSSYEQYF
TGCGCCAGCAGCCAGACTAGCAGCTCCTACGAGCAGTACTTC
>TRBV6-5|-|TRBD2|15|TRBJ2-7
CASRLTSGGLYEQYF
TGTGCCAGCAGACTGACTAGCGGGGGGCTCTACGAGCAGTACTTC
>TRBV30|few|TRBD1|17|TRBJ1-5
CALEVEGGQVGNQPQHF
TGTGCCTTGGAGGTAGAAGGGGGCCAAGTGGGCAATCAGCCCCAGCATTTT
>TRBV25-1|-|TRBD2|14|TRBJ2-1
CASSLAGAYNEQFF
TGTGCCAGCTCACTAGCGGGGGCCTACAATGAGCAGTTCTTC
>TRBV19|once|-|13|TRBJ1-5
CASRAQGNQPQHF
TGTGCCAGTAGAGCCCAGGGCAATCAGCCCCAGCATTTT
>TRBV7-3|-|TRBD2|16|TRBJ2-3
CASSLTYSGGTDTQYF
TGTGCCAGCAGCTTAACCTATAGCGGGGGCACAGATACGCAGTATTTT
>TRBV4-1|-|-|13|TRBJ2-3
CASSSGVTDTQYF
TGCGCCAGCAGTTCGGGGGTTACAGATACGCAGTATTTT
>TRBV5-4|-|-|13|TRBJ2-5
CASSSNREETQYF
TGTGCCAGCAGCTCTAACCGAGAAGAGACCCAGTACTTC
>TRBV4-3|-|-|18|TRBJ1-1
CASSQVGPDKLGGTEAFF
TGCGCCAGCAGCCAAGTCGGGCCGGACAAACTCGGGGGGACTGAAGCTTTCTTT
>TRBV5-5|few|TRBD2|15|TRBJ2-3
CASSLGGLASDTQYF
TGTGCCAGCAGCTTGGGCGGACTAGCATCAGATACGCAGTATTTT
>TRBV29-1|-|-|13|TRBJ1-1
CSVLSRGAREAFF
TGCAGCGTGCTCTCCCGGGGTGCCCGCGAAGCTTTCTTT
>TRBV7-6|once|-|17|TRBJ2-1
CASSPRAGQSSYNEQFF
TGTGCCAGCAGCCCGCGGGCGGGACAGAGCTCCTACAATGAGCAGTTCTTC
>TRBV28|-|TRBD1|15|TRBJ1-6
CASSSRGTDNSPLHF
TGTGCCAGCAGCTCCAGGGGGACTGATAATTCACCCCTCCACTTT
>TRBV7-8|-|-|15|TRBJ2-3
CASSLAASGTDTQYF
TGTGCCAGCAGCTTAGCGGCTAGCGGCACAGATACGCAGTATTTT
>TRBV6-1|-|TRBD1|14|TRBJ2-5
CASIGTGGKETQYF
TGTGCCAGCATAGGGACAGGGGGCAAGGAGACCCAGTACTTC
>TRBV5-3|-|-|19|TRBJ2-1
CARRGGLAWNRSSYNEQFF
TGTGCCAGAAGGGGGGGGCTAGCATGGAATCGGAGCTCCTACAATGAGCAGTTCTTC
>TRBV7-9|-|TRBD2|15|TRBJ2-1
CASRPLAGALNEQFF
TGTGCCAGCAGGCCACTAGCGGGGGCCCTCAATGAGCAGTTCTTC